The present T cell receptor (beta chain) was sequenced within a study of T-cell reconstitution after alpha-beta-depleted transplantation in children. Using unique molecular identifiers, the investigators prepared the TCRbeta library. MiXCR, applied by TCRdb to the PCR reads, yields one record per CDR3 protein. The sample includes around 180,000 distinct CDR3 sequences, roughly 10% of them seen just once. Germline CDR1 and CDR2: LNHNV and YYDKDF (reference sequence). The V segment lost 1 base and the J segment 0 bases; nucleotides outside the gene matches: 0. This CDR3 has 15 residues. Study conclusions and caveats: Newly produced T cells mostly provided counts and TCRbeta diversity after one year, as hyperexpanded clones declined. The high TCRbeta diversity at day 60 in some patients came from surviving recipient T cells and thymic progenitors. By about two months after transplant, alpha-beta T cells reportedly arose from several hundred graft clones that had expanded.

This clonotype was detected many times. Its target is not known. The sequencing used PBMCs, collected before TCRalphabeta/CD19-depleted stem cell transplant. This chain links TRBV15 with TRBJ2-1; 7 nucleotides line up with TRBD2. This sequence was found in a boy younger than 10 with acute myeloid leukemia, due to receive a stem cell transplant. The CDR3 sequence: CATSRASGSYNEQFF. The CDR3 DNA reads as TGTGCCACCAGCAGAGCTAGCGGCTCCTACAATGAGCAGTTCTTC.